The entry below gives a single T cell receptor (beta chain) sequence along with its context. Looked up from germline, CDR1 is MNHEY and CDR2 is SMNVEV (reference sequence). The CDR3 covers 14 residues. The ends were cut back, 7 bases at V and 2 bases at J, with 13 bases in the middle. The data originate from a study of blood T cell repertoires in COVID-19. This table comes from immunoSEQ multiplex PCR, and its TCRdb copy is limited to in-frame clones, with some not included. The sample contains about 120,000 clones, approximately 87% of which appear only once. The source of this sequence is a man aged 60-69 years with acute or convalescent COVID-19. Material: peripheral blood. The rearrangement uses TRBV27 and TRBJ2-3, with a weak D call TRBD1 (6 bases). The CDR3 sequence is CASTIRGPTDTQYF. In nucleotides, the CDR3 is TGTGCCAGCACTATCAGGGGACCCACAGATACGCAGTATTTT.